Listed below are T cell receptor beta chains from one sample, sequenced in a study of control samples from healthy donors and cancer patients. TCRdb's table, derived via immunoSEQ multiplex PCR, lists solely in-frame clones and lacks some. The profile shows roughly 30,000 clones, 79% of them singletons. Specimen: PBMCs. The source of these receptors is a man aged 60 to 75 with head and neck cancer. Each CDR3 is given with its conserved first and last residue. Each record gives: J gene, D gene, V gene, clone size, CDR3 DNA, CDR3 protein. A D gene is named only where the DNA matches it firmly. A clone size is listed for some rows: how often the clone was seen (once, few, many), or a class if it is expanded.

TRBJ2-1	TRBD2	TRBV18	-	TGTGCCAGCTCACCACCAGGACTAGCGGGAGGTCAAAATGAGCAGTTCTTC	CASSPPGLAGGQNEQFF
TRBJ2-2	-	TRBV5-1	-	TGCGCCAGCAGCTTGGCCTGGGGGAACACCGGGGAGCTGTTTTTT	CASSLAWGNTGELFF
TRBJ1-6	-	TRBV6-1	-	TGTGCCAGCAGTGAAGAAAGGACAAATAATTCACCCCTCCACTTT	CASSEERTNNSPLHF
TRBJ1-4	TRBD1	TRBV6-1	once	TGTGCCAGCAGTGACCGGACGGGGACAGGGGGGGAAAAACTGTTTTTT	CASSDRTGTGGEKLFF
TRBJ2-7	-	TRBV14	few	TGTGCCAGCAGCCAAGCATACGGCGAAACCTACGAGCAGTACTTC	CASSQAYGETYEQYF
TRBJ2-7	TRBD1	TRBV27	-	TGTGCCAGCAGTTTGGGACAGTCCTACGAGCAGTACTTC	CASSLGQSYEQYF
TRBJ2-3	-	TRBV7-9	-	TGTGCCAGCAGCGAAATACTAGTATCAGATACGCAGTATTTT	CASSEILVSDTQYF
TRBJ2-3	-	TRBV10-3	-	TGTGCCATCAAACCCGCCTCCGGGGATACGCAGTATTTT	CAIKPASGDTQYF
TRBJ2-7	-	TRBV5-6	-	TGTGCCAGCAGCTCACGGACTTTCTACGAGCAGTACTTC	CASSSRTFYEQYF
TRBJ1-2	-	TRBV5-1	-	TGCGCCAGCAGCTTTTCAGACAAAAACTATGGCTACACCTTC	CASSFSDKNYGYTF
TRBJ1-5	-	TRBV28	-	TGTGCCAGCAGTCCCCTAGACGGGAATCAGCCCCAGCATTTT	CASSPLDGNQPQHF
TRBJ2-3	-	TRBV30	-	TGTGCCTGGAGTGTATGGGGGAGCACAGATACGCAGTATTTT	CAWSVWGSTDTQYF
TRBJ1-1	-	TRBV2	-	TGTGCCAGCAGTGGGGGGGCAACCGCGGACACTGAAGCTTTCTTT	CASSGGATADTEAFF
TRBJ2-1	TRBD2	TRBV14	-	TGTGCCAGCAGCCGTTTGGGGCAGCGGGAAGAGCAGTTCTTC	CASSRLGQREEQFF
TRBJ1-2	-	TRBV27	-	TGTGCCAGCAGTTTACAGGCATCTAACTATGGCTACACCTTC	CASSLQASNYGYTF
TRBJ2-4	-	TRBV24-1	once	TGTGCCCTGAAAAAAAACATTCAGTACTTC	CALKKNIQYF
TRBJ1-2	-	TRBV29-1	-	TGCAGCGTTGCGGTGGCCTTGTTTGGCTACACCTTC	CSVAVALFGYTF
TRBJ2-7	TRBD2	TRBV6-5	-	TGTGCCAGCAGGGAGACTAGCGGGACTTACGAGCAGTACTTC	CASRETSGTYEQYF
TRBJ2-1	TRBD1	TRBV2	-	TGTGCCAGCAGAACCGGGACAGGGCCCCATGAGCAGTTCTTC	CASRTGTGPHEQFF
TRBJ2-3	-	TRBV24-1	-	TGTGCCACCAGTGACTCAAGCCTTCACACAGATACGCAGTATTTT	CATSDSSLHTDTQYF